The 16 T cell receptor beta chains below were found in one sample sequenced in a study of blood T cell repertoires in COVID-19. Profiling relied on immunoSEQ multiplex PCR, and the TCRdb table lists in-frame clones only, not all of them. There are fewer than 400,000 clones in the sample; 75% to 90% occur only once, and around 2.1% lies in the top ten. The sequenced material came from PBMCs or T cells enriched from blood (not recorded which). The receptor source for this set is a man aged 30 to 45 who had recovered from COVID-19.

The genes are TRBV4-2 and TRBJ2-3, with 8 bases aligning to TRBD2. There are 15 residues in the CDR3. Trimming at V came to 2 bases and at J to 5 bases, leaving 6 bases not matched to a gene. The germline V gene encodes CDR1 LGHNA and CDR2 YNFKEQ. The CDR3 sequence is CASSQMSGGEDTQYF. The DNA for the CDR3 is TGTGCCAGCAGCCAAATGTCGGGGGGGGAAGATACGCAGTATTTT.

As regards this clone: The sample carries other DNA sequences with the same CDR3. The CDR3 DNA reads TGTGCCAGCAGCCCTACCGGGGGGAGCACTGAAGCTTTCTTT. Protein product: CASSPTGGSTEAFF. The rearrangement uses TRBV3-1 (or the pseudogene TRBV3-2) and TRBJ1-1, with a weak D call TRBD1 (5 bases). The germline CDR1 and CDR2 sequences are LGHDT and YNNKEL (reference sequence). The CDR3 sequence is 14 residues long. Trimming cost V 4 bases and J 4 bases, with 13 bases left between them.

This chain joins TRBV10-3 and TRBJ2-1, with TRBD2 matching over 7 bases. Germline CDR1 ENHRY, CDR2 SYGVKD. V shed 3 bases and J 8 bases; nucleotides not matched to a gene: 16. The CDR3 totals 17 residues. CDR3 nucleotide sequence: TGTGCCATCAGTGACCGAGTGGAGACTAGCAAGGTCGATGAGCAGTTCTTC. It translates to CAISDRVETSKVDEQFF.

There are a few counts of this clone. V is TRBV4-3 and J is TRBJ2-1, with D uncertain. Per the germline V gene, CDR1 is LGHNA and CDR2 is YSLEER. CDR3 size: 16 residues. The germline V and J ends were trimmed by 4 bases and 0 bases, with 13 bases remaining between them. CDR3 nucleotides: TGCGCCAGCAGCCGCGGAAGAGCGAGCTCCTACAATGAGCAGTTCTTC. Translated, it gives CASSRGRASSYNEQFF.

The chain combines TRBV2 with TRBJ2-5; tentatively, D is TRBD1 (5 bases). Trimming pared 4 bases from V and 2 bases from J, leaving 5 bases between. Germline V gene data show CDR1 as SNHLY and CDR2 as FYNNEI. This CDR3 comprises 12 residues. The CDR3 DNA reads as TGTGCCAGCAGTGGACAGCAAGAGACCCAGTACTTC. Protein sequence: CASSGQQETQYF.

The rearrangement joins TRBV3-1 (or the pseudogene TRBV3-2) to TRBJ2-3; 14 nucleotides align to TRBD2. The V gene end was trimmed by 6 bases and the J gene end by 4 bases; junction bases not matched to a gene: 3. Germline CDR1 reads LGHDT; CDR2 reads YNNKEL (reference sequence). The CDR3 contains 15 residues. Written as DNA, the CDR3 is TGTGCCAGCAGGCCGACTAGCGGGGGGGCAGATACGCAGTATTTT. Translated, it gives CASRPTSGGADTQYF.

The CDR3 DNA reads TGTGCCAGCAGTTCCGGTCAGGGAGGTTGGGGTAATTCACCCCTCCACTTT. It is translated as CASSSGQGGWGNSPLHF. The chain carries TRBV28 and TRBJ1-6; possibly TRBD1 for D (5 bases). CDR3 length: 17 amino acids. CDR1 MDHEN and CDR2 SYDVKM come from the germline V gene. The germline V and J ends were trimmed by 4 bases and 6 bases, with 19 bases remaining between them.

The chain uses TRBV5-1 and TRBJ2-7; D is perhaps TRBD2 (5 bases). Trimming removed 1 base at V and 6 bases at J, with 8 bases between. This CDR3 has 12 residues. Germline V lookup: CDR1 SGHRS, CDR2 YFSETQ. The CDR3 reads CASSLFGIEQYF. As DNA, the CDR3 is TGCGCCAGCAGCTTGTTCGGGATCGAGCAGTACTTC.

The chain recombines TRBV7-3 with TRBJ2-2; D ambiguous. The length of the CDR3 is 13 residues. V was clipped by 0 bases and J by 6 bases, with 5 bases between them. The V gene's germline CDR1 is SGHTA and CDR2 FQGTGA. CDR3 DNA sequence: TGTGCCAGCAGCTTAACGACATCCGGGGAGCTGTTTTTT. It translates to CASSLTTSGELFF. Full variable domain (rest looked up from reference TRBV7-3 and TRBJ2-2): GAGVSQTPSNKVTEKGKYVELRCDPISGHTALYWYRQSLGQGPEFLIYFQGTGAADDSGLPNDRFFAVRPEGSVSTLKIQRTERGDSAVYLCASSLTTSGELFFGEGSRLTVL.

The chain joins TRBV2 to TRBJ1-1, with no clear D. Germline lookup yields CDR1 SNHLY and CDR2 FYNNEI. CDR3 length: 13 residues. The V end was cut by 6 bases, the J end by 3 bases, with 11 bases between. The CDR3 nucleotides read TGTGCCAGCAGGAGCCGTCGGGACACTGAAGCTTTCTTT. It specifies CASRSRRDTEAFF.

This chain connects TRBV30 to TRBJ2-5; D may be TRBD1 (6 bases). The germline V gene encodes CDR1 GTSNPN and CDR2 SVGIG (reference sequence). V was shortened by 3 bases and J by 5 bases, with 16 bases between the two germline ends. The CDR3 loop spans 14 amino acids. DNA of the CDR3: TGTGCCTGGAGCCCGGACAGCCTAGGGGAGACCCAGTACTTC. It encodes CAWSPDSLGETQYF.

This chain connects TRBV7-2 to TRBJ2-7, with 10 bases lining up with TRBD2. Trimming removed 5 bases from V and 1 base from J; junction bases left unmatched: 11. The CDR3 loop spans 17 amino acids. CDR1 and CDR2 (germline): SGHTA, FQGNSA. CDR3 sequence (DNA): TGTGCCAGCAGCCCGGCCCTTATTAGCGGGGGGTCCTACGAGCAGTACTTC. Its protein product is CASSPALISGGSYEQYF.

The rearrangement joins TRBV15 to TRBJ2-2; no firm D call. The ends were cut back, 0 bases at V and 6 bases at J, with 5 bases in the middle. The CDR3 has 13 amino acids. The germline CDR1 and CDR2 sequences are LNHNV and YYDKDF (reference sequence). The CDR3 sequence is CATSRDLSGELFF. CDR3 coding DNA: TGTGCCACCAGCAGAGATTTATCCGGGGAGCTGTTTTTT.

This clone appeared a single time. The V gene is TRBV19, the J gene TRBJ1-5, with a possible D match to TRBD1 (6 bases). The V end lost 6 bases, the J end lost 9 bases, and 21 bases lay between the germline ends. Germline V lookup: CDR1 LNHDA, CDR2 SQIVND (reference sequence). CDR3 length: 15 residues. CDR3 sequence reads: CASSEIPGQVLPQHF. DNA of the CDR3: TGTGCCAGTAGCGAAATCCCGGGACAAGTCCTGCCCCAGCATTTT.

The chain combines TRBV5-6 with TRBJ1-2; D is undetermined. In germline, CDR1 is SGHDT, CDR2 YYEEEE. The CDR3 has 15 residues. V dropped 1 base and J dropped 7 bases, with 17 bases sitting between them. The CDR3 loop reads CASSLSYVGLVGYTF. CDR3 DNA: TGTGCCAGCAGCTTGTCGTACGTCGGTCTAGTTGGCTACACCTTC.

The chain combines TRBV5-1 with TRBJ1-1; D gene unclear. The CDR3 loop spans 11 amino acids. Trimming stripped 0 bases from V and 7 bases from J, with 4 bases between. Germline CDR1 reads SGHRS; CDR2 reads YFSETQ. This CDR3 is CASSLGVEAFF. CDR3 sequence (DNA): TGCGCCAGCAGCTTGGGCGTTGAAGCTTTCTTT.